This T cell receptor (beta chain) is drawn from a study of T cell repertoires in cytomegalovirus infection. Study information: Signatures in public TCR beta sequences pointed to both CMV infection and matching HLA type. Overall study results and limits: Across the ex vivo response, the dominant clonotypes were HLA-C-restricted CMV-specific TCR beta clonotypes. Cumulated frequencies of public TCR beta families served to identify carriers of CMV plus the relevant HLA.

This clonotype was counted only a few times. Its matching antigen is unknown. TCRdb used MiXCR to reprocess the reads, holding one entry per CDR3 protein. The sample contains approximately 500,000 distinct CDR3 sequences, approximately 15% of which appear only once. The CDR3 length is 12 residues. Germline V CDR1 and CDR2: DFQATT, SNEGSKA (reference sequence). V lost 5 bases and J lost 2, with 9 bases in between. V usage is TRBV20-1 and J usage is TRBJ1-2, with D perhaps TRBD1 (5 bases). This TCR derives from a human donor in good health (CMV status not recorded). Some clones in this sample may be carry-over from other donors' samples. Sequenced material: CD8+ T cells from PBMCs. CDR3 protein: CSAWDSNYGYTF. The CDR3 nucleotides are TGCAGTGCTTGGGACTCCAACTATGGCTACACCTTC.